The 4 T cell receptor beta chains in this list originate from one sample, sequenced in a study of blood T cell repertoires in COVID-19. This table comes from immunoSEQ multiplex PCR, and its TCRdb copy is limited to in-frame clones, with some not included. The sample lists 380,000 or so clones; approximately 88% were seen once. Sequencing was carried out using peripheral blood. These receptors all stem from a man aged 35 to 55 with acute or convalescent COVID-19.

The CDR3 DNA follows: TGTGCCAGCTCACCGACCTCAGGGTTAGACTATGGCTACACCTTC. This translates into CASSPTSGLDYGYTF. The chain uses TRBV18 and TRBJ1-2; D might be TRBD1 (5 bases). V lost 3 bases and J lost 3, with 14 bases in between. Germline-derived CDR1 and CDR2 are KGHSH and LQKENI. The CDR3 runs to 15 residues. Drawing the rest from reference TRBV18 and TRBJ1-2, the complete variable domain is NAGVMQNPRHLVRRRGQEARLRCSPMKGHSHVYWYRQLPEEGLKFMVYLQKENIIDESGMPKERFSAEFPKEGPSILRIQQVVRGDSAAYFCASSPTSGLDYGYTFGSGTRLTVV.

The J gene is TRBJ1-4, the V gene TRBV7-9, with unresolved D. V was trimmed by 1 base and J by 8 bases, leaving 8 bases between them. In germline, CDR1 is SEHNR, CDR2 FQNEAQ (reference sequence). The CDR3 extends over 13 amino acids. The CDR3 region has the DNA TGTGCCAGCAGCTTAGGTCTCAGAGAAAAACTGTTTTTT. This sequence encodes CASSLGLREKLFF.

V gene TRBV7-8 combines with J gene TRBJ1-1; D unresolved. This CDR3 comprises 13 residues. Germline V gene lookup returns CDR1 SGHVS and CDR2 FQNEAQ. Trimming took off 3 bases at V and 8 bases at J, with 13 bases between the two ends. CDR3: CASSFAQVVEAFF. In nucleotides, the CDR3 is TGTGCCAGCAGCTTTGCCCAGGTGGTAGAAGCTTTCTTT.

The chain recombines TRBV3-1 (or the pseudogene TRBV3-2) with TRBJ2-2; no definite D call. V was clipped by 7 bases and J by 4 bases, with 4 bases between them. The CDR3 contains 11 residues. In germline, CDR1 is LGHDT, CDR2 YNNKEL (reference sequence). The CDR3 region is CASTSTGELFF. The CDR3 nucleotides are TGTGCCAGCACCAGCACCGGGGAGCTGTTTTTT.